These 21 T cell receptor beta chains share one sample of origin, sequenced in a study of CD8 T cells in ankylosing spondylitis. TCRdb reprocessed the 5' RACE reads via MiXCR and lists one record per CDR3 protein. The sample has over 95,000 distinct CDR3 sequences, over 6.5% seen once. The sample taken for sequencing was blood, either unsorted or a sorted T cell fraction (not recorded which). All receptors derive from a male donor with ankylosing spondylitis or in good health (not recorded which).

As to this clonotype: This may come from a read error, since a much larger clone is one base off. The genes are TRBV6-2 or TRBV6-3 and TRBJ1-1; D not certain. V shed 10 bases and J shed 4 bases, with 19 bases lying between them. From germline, CDR1 is MNHEY and CDR2 SVGEGT. The CDR3 is made up of 14 amino acids. The CDR3 sequence is CANLAGTVTTEAFF. DNA of the CDR3: TGTGCCAACCTAGCTGGTACAGTCACCACTGAAGCTTTCTTT.

This clonotype has at least ten counts. V is TRBV10-3 and J is TRBJ1-2; 7 bases fit TRBD1. This CDR3 spans 14 amino acids. CDR1 and CDR2 (germline): ENHRY, SYGVKD. Germline trimming cut 1 base from V and 7 bases from J; bases unmatched to any gene: 6. The CDR3 spells CAISEFQGESGYTF. CDR3 coding DNA: TGTGCCATCAGTGAGTTTCAGGGGGAGTCTGGCTACACCTTC.

This clonotype has ten or more counts. This chain links TRBV20-1 with TRBJ2-2; 8 bases are shared with TRBD1. V lost 5 bases, J lost 3 bases, and 2 bases stayed unmatched. In germline, CDR1 is DFQATT, CDR2 SNEGSKA (reference sequence). This CDR3 has 13 amino acids. The CDR3 here is CSAGTGDTGELFF. CDR3 nucleotides: TGCAGTGCTGGGACAGGAGACACCGGGGAGCTGTTTTTT.

The table lists this clonotype with many counts. The V gene is TRBV5-1, the J gene TRBJ2-4; weak D call: TRBD1 (5 bases). Germline CDR1 reads SGHRS; CDR2 reads YFSETQ. The CDR3 totals 14 residues. The V end lost 2 bases, the J end lost 0 bases, and 6 bases lay between the germline ends. CDR3 residues: CASSFQGAKNIQYF. CDR3 coding DNA: TGCGCCAGCAGCTTCCAGGGAGCCAAAAACATTCAGTACTTC.

This clonotype was detected ten times or more. The rearrangement links TRBV4-1 to TRBJ2-3; D not certain. V lost 0 bases and J 7 bases, leaving 11 bases between the germline ends. This CDR3 is built from 14 residues. From germline, CDR1 is MGHRA and CDR2 YSYEKL. CDR3 amino acids: CASSQDPRAHTQYF. The CDR3 DNA reads as TGCGCCAGCAGCCAAGATCCCCGAGCCCATACGCAGTATTTT.

This clonotype was picked up many times. The chain has TRBV6-2 or TRBV6-3 and TRBJ2-1, with 7 bases matching TRBD2. Germline CDR1 MNHEY, CDR2 SVGEGT. The ends lost 7 bases at V and 4 bases at J; junction bases unmatched: 10. The CDR3 has 15 amino acids. CDR3 sequence: CASTPGGRIYNEQFF. CDR3 nucleotide sequence: TGTGCCAGCACCCCGGGGGGTAGGATTTACAATGAGCAGTTCTTC.

This clonotype has a count of ten or more. The rearrangement links TRBV12-5 to TRBJ1-3; D is ambiguous. CDR3 length: 15 amino acids. Germline V gene data show CDR1 as LGHNT and CDR2 as FRNRAP. The ends were cut back, 1 base at V and 4 bases at J, with 11 bases in the middle. CDR3 bases: TGTGCTAGTGGTTTGGGCCCTTATTCGGGAAACACCATATATTTT. Protein sequence: CASGLGPYSGNTIYF.

A word on this clonotype: This could be a read error, since a much larger clone is one nucleotide away. The rearrangement uses TRBV6-7 and TRBJ1-1; D unclear. TRBV6-7 is annotated as an ORF whose role is uncertain. This CDR3 spans 12 amino acids. This CDR3 reads CPSSLGFTEAFF. CDR3 in DNA: TGTCCCAGCAGCTTAGGATTCACTGAAGCTTTCTTT.

This clonotype was seen repeatedly, ten times or more. The chain recombines TRBV6-2 or TRBV6-3 with TRBJ2-5; 8 nucleotides agree with TRBD2. The CDR3 is 15 residues long. J was trimmed by 7 bases and V by 5 bases; bases with no gene match: 12. The germline gives CDR1 MNHEY, CDR2 SVGEGT. The CDR3 sequence: CASSRRTSLTGTQYF. CDR3 DNA: TGTGCCAGCAGTCGGCGGACTAGCCTCACGGGGACCCAGTACTTC.

The chain links TRBV20-1 to TRBJ2-3; D ambiguous. V was cut by 5 bases and J by 2 bases, with 17 bases left in between. The CDR3 loop spans 15 amino acids. Germline CDR1 is DFQATT and CDR2 is SNEGSKA (reference sequence). The CDR3 DNA reads as TGCAGTGCTTCCCCCTTTCTCGTACCCACAGATACGCAGTATTTT. Translation gives CSASPFLVPTDTQYF.

This clonotype has a handful of counts. This sequence joins TRBV11-1 and TRBJ2-6, with 8 bases fitting TRBD1. Trimming cost V 5 bases and J 3 bases; bases outside gene matches: 12. CDR3 size: 18 residues. Germline CDR1 and CDR2: SGHAT and FQDESV (reference sequence). CDR3 nucleotides: TGTGCCAGCAGCGGCCGGACAGGGACGTCTGATGGGGCCAACGTCCTGACTTTC. Amino acid sequence: CASSGRTGTSDGANVLTF.

There are many counts of this clonotype. The V and J genes are TRBV30 and TRBJ1-2, with TRBD1 matching 9 bases. The CDR3 spans 15 residues. Looked up from germline, CDR1 is GTSNPN and CDR2 is SVGIG (reference sequence). V dropped 1 base and J dropped 4; count of bases not matched to a gene: 7. The CDR3 DNA sequence: TGTGCCTGGAGTGCACTGGGACAGGGCGGCTATGGCTACACCTTC. Protein sequence: CAWSALGQGGYGYTF.

This rearrangement joins TRBV2 to TRBJ2-1; 9 bases agree with TRBD2. CDR1 and CDR2 (germline): SNHLY, FYNNEI. This CDR3 is built from 14 residues. V gave up 9 bases and J gave up 2 bases; unmatched junction bases: 5. CDR3 in DNA: TGTGCCAGAGGAGCGGGGGGACCCTACAATGAGCAGTTCTTC. Protein product: CARGAGGPYNEQFF. The full variable domain, completed using reference TRBV2 and TRBJ2-1, is EPEVTQTPSHQVTQMGQEVILRCVPISNHLYFYWYRQILGQKVEFLVSFYNNEISEKSEIFDDQFSVERPDGSNFTLKIRSTKLEDSAMYFCARGAGGPYNEQFFGPGTRLTVL.

This clonotype was recorded at least ten times. V is TRBV2 and J is TRBJ2-2; no reliable D call. Germline V gene sequence: CDR1 SNHLY, CDR2 FYNNEI. Trimming removed 5 bases from V and 1 base from J, with 5 bases in between. The CDR3 totals 13 residues. The CDR3 sequence is CASSRMNTGELFF. CDR3 bases: TGTGCCAGCAGTCGCATGAACACCGGGGAGCTGTTTTTT.

This clonotype was picked up many times. The chain links TRBV20-1 to TRBJ2-1; weak D call: TRBD2 (7 bases). The V end lost 5 bases, the J end lost 4 bases, and 18 bases lay between the germline ends. The length of the CDR3 is 15 residues. Germline V gene lookup returns CDR1 DFQATT and CDR2 SNEGSKA (reference sequence). In nucleotides, the CDR3 is TGCAGTGCTCCTAGTGGCGGGGGCCTTTACAATGAGCAGTTCTTC. Translating it yields CSAPSGGGLYNEQFF.

This clonotype was counted many times. V and J are TRBV5-1 and TRBJ2-7; 12 positions match TRBD2. Germline V gene sequence: CDR1 SGHRS, CDR2 YFSETQ. Germline trimming cut 4 bases from V and 4 bases from J; bases unmatched to any gene: 3. The length of the CDR3 is 14 residues. The CDR3: CASSPGTSGYEQYF. In DNA form, the CDR3 reads TGCGCCAGCAGCCCGGGGACTAGCGGGTACGAGCAGTACTTC.

There are many counts of this clonotype. This chain links TRBV20-1 with TRBJ2-7, with TRBD1 matching over 9 bases. Unmatched junction bases numbered 0, after V lost 6 bases and J lost 0 bases. Germline V gives CDR1 DFQATT, CDR2 SNEGSKA (reference sequence). The CDR3 is made up of 12 amino acids. CDR3 amino acids: CSATGGSYEQYF. The CDR3 coding sequence is TGCAGTGCGACAGGGGGCTCCTACGAGCAGTACTTC.

This clonotype occurred many times. The genes are TRBV10-3 and TRBJ2-3, with 8 nucleotides matching TRBD2. CDR1 and CDR2 from the germline V gene are ENHRY and SYGVKD. The J segment lost 0 bases and the V segment lost 6 bases, leaving 5 bases of the junction unmatched. The CDR3 totals 15 residues. Written as DNA, the CDR3 is TGTGCCATCAGCACTAGCGGAATAAGCACAGATACGCAGTATTTT. Protein product: CAISTSGISTDTQYF.

The CDR3, as DNA: TGTGCCAGTCCATCACCAAGAGCCGACACAAGGGGAACCAAAAACATTCAGTACTTC. Translated: CASPSPRADTRGTKNIQYF. The chain joins TRBV19 to TRBJ2-4; TRBD1 might be the D (5 bases). Trimming removed 8 bases at V and 2 bases at J, with 28 bases between. Per germline, CDR1 LNHDA and CDR2 SQIVND (reference sequence). CDR3 length: 19 residues.

This clonotype was seen repeatedly, ten times or more. The chain recombines TRBV6-1 with TRBJ2-7; D remains unclear. This CDR3 comprises 15 residues. Per germline, CDR1 MNHNS and CDR2 SASEGT. Trimming shortened V by 6 bases and J by 0 bases, and 15 bases separated the two germline ends. CDR3 amino acids: CASSLATSISYEQYF. The CDR3 DNA reads TGTGCCAGCAGCCTCGCGACTTCAATCTCCTACGAGCAGTACTTC.

In this sample, this clonotype turned up many times. This sequence joins TRBV12-3 or TRBV12-4 and TRBJ2-7; no definite D call. V was shortened by 7 bases and J by 6 bases, with 7 bases between the two germline ends. The CDR3 runs to 10 residues. The chain's CDR3 is CASTLFEQYF. CDR3 sequence (DNA): TGTGCCAGCACACTTTTCGAGCAGTACTTC.